These 14 T cell receptor beta chains originate from one sample sequenced in a study of blood T cell repertoires in COVID-19. Generated by immunoSEQ multiplex PCR, the TCRdb table keeps only in-frame clones and is missing some. The sample consists of 110,000 or so clones, 83% of them appearing once. Input material: peripheral blood. The receptors were sampled from a woman in her fifties or sixties with acute or convalescent COVID-19.

This chain uses TRBV7-8 with TRBJ1-4, with D possibly matching TRBD1 (6 bases). V was cut by 8 bases and J by 8 bases, with 24 bases left in between. CDR1 and CDR2 from the germline V gene are SGHVS and FQNEAQ. The CDR3 totals 16 residues. The CDR3 coding sequence is TGTGCCAGCTCTACCAGGGGTCGGGACACGGGGGAAAAACTGTTTTTT. Its translation: CASSTRGRDTGEKLFF.

The chain has TRBV28 and TRBJ1-2, with D uncertain. Trimming removed 3 bases at V and 4 bases at J, with 9 bases between. The CDR3 loop spans 13 amino acids. Germline V gene sequence: CDR1 MDHEN, CDR2 SYDVKM. The CDR3: CASSLGSLYGYTF. Written as DNA, the CDR3 is TGTGCCAGCAGTTTGGGCAGCCTCTATGGCTACACCTTC.

The gene calls are TRBV6-5 and TRBJ2-6, with TRBD2 as a possible D gene (6 bases). The CDR3 sequence is 14 residues long. Germline CDR1 reads MNHEY; CDR2 reads SVGAGI. V was trimmed by 8 bases and J by 4 bases, leaving 12 bases between them. The CDR3 here is CASASGVGANVLTF. The CDR3 region has the DNA TGTGCCAGCGCGTCGGGAGTCGGGGCCAACGTCCTGACTTTC.

The CDR3 protein is CSVDGGDEQYF. CDR3 coding DNA: TGCAGCGTTGATGGGGGGGACGAGCAGTACTTC. The chain carries TRBV29-1 and TRBJ2-7, with 7 nucleotides matching TRBD2. CDR1 is SQVTM, CDR2 ANQGSEA, per germline. The V gene end was trimmed by 3 bases and the J gene end by 5 bases; junction bases not matched to a gene: 1. CDR3 length: 11 amino acids.

The rearrangement uses TRBV5-4 and TRBJ2-2, with TRBD2 matching over 15 bases. J lost 5 bases, V lost 3 bases, and 2 bases had no gene match. Per germline, CDR1 SGHNT and CDR2 YYREEE (reference sequence). The CDR3 has 16 amino acids. The CDR3 loop reads CASSSGLAGGTGELFF. The DNA for the CDR3 is TGTGCCAGCAGCTCAGGACTAGCGGGAGGGACCGGGGAGCTGTTTTTT.

The gene calls are TRBV7-8 and TRBJ2-2; possibly TRBD2 for D (5 bases). V gave up 5 bases and J gave up 5 bases, with 12 bases separating them. CDR1 and CDR2 from the germline V gene are SGHVS and FQNEAQ. The CDR3 has 14 residues. The CDR3: CASSHQGGTGELFF. In nucleotides, the CDR3 is TGTGCCAGCAGCCATCAAGGCGGGACCGGGGAGCTGTTTTTT.

The J gene is TRBJ2-3, the V gene TRBV19; 7 bases are a match to TRBD2. Germline trimming cut 5 bases from V and 5 bases from J; bases unmatched to any gene: 4. Germline V gives CDR1 LNHDA, CDR2 SQIVND (reference sequence). The CDR3 extends over 13 amino acids. CDR3 amino acids: CASSSLAGDTQYF. CDR3 nucleotide sequence: TGTGCCAGTAGTTCCTTAGCGGGAGATACGCAGTATTTT. Together with reference TRBV19 and TRBJ2-3, the CDR3 gives the full variable domain: DGGITQSPKYLFRKEGQNVTLSCEQNLNHDAMYWYRQDPGQGLRLIYYSQIVNDFQKGDIAEGYSVSREKKESFPLTVTSAQKNPTAFYLCASSSLAGDTQYFGPGTRLTVL.

The chain carries TRBV11-2 and TRBJ2-1; the D is unclear. V was shortened by 5 bases and J by 1 base, with 9 bases between the two germline ends. The length of the CDR3 is 14 residues. CDR1 is SGHAT, CDR2 FQNNGV, per germline. The CDR3 bases are TGTGCCAGCAGCAATCTCGGGTCCTACAATGAGCAGTTCTTC. Its protein is CASSNLGSYNEQFF. The whole variable domain, filled in from reference TRBV11-2 and TRBJ2-1, reads EAGVAQSPRYKIIEKRQSVAFWCNPISGHATLYWYQQILGQGPKLLIQFQNNGVVDDSQLPKDRFSAERLKGVDSTLKIQPAKLEDSAVYLCASSNLGSYNEQFFGPGTRLTVL.

This clone was counted at least ten times. V gene TRBV25-1 combines with J gene TRBJ1-2; TRBD1 might be the D (6 bases). CDR3 length: 14 residues. V was pared by 4 bases and J by 3 bases, with 12 bases between. CDR1 and CDR2 from the germline V gene are MGHDK and SYGVNS. CDR3 DNA: TGTGCCAGCAGTGGAACAGGGAACCACTATGGCTACACCTTC. Translation: CASSGTGNHYGYTF.

This chain joins TRBV9 and TRBJ1-6; D may be TRBD1 (5 bases). The CDR3 sequence is 14 residues long. From germline, CDR1 is SGDLS and CDR2 YYNGEE. V lost 3 bases and J lost 7, with 11 bases in between. As DNA, the CDR3 is TGTGCCAGCAGCGGCGGGACTGAAAATTCACCCCTCCACTTT. This translates into CASSGGTENSPLHF.

The gene calls are TRBV28 and TRBJ1-4; the match to TRBD1 covers 7 bases. The V and J ends lost 4 bases and 5 bases, in that order; junction bases with no gene match: 4. This CDR3 contains 14 residues. The germline V gene encodes CDR1 MDHEN and CDR2 SYDVKM. The CDR3 nucleotides are TGTGCCAGCAGTTCCGGGACAGAGAATGAAAAACTGTTTTTT. Amino acid sequence: CASSSGTENEKLFF. Full variable domain (remainder filled in from reference TRBV28 and TRBJ1-4): DVKVTQSSRYLVKRTGEKVFLECVQDMDHENMFWYRQDPGLGLRLIYFSYDVKMKEKGDIPEGYSVSREKKERFSLILESASTNQTSMYLCASSSGTENEKLFFGSGTQLSVL.

The chain couples TRBV11-3 to TRBJ1-1, with D maybe TRBD1 (5 bases). Germline lookup yields CDR1 SGHNT and CDR2 YENEEA. The CDR3 consists of 14 residues. Trimming pared 5 bases from V and 8 bases from J, leaving 18 bases between. This chain's CDR3 is CASSTGTQSQEAFF. CDR3 nucleotide sequence: TGTGCCAGCAGCACCGGGACTCAGTCCCAGGAAGCTTTCTTT. The full variable domain, with the rest looked up from reference TRBV11-3 and TRBJ1-1, is EAGVVQSPRYKIIEKKQPVAFWCNPISGHNTLYWYLQNLGQGPELLIRYENEEAVDDSQLPKDRFSAERLKGVDSTLKIQPAELGDSAVYLCASSTGTQSQEAFFGQGTRLTVV.

For the CDR3, the DNA is TGTGCCAGCAGTACTCCTGGGGCCCCTAACTATGGCTACACCTTC. Its protein is CASSTPGAPNYGYTF. The chain links TRBV6-5 to TRBJ1-2; the D gene is possibly TRBD1 (5 bases). This CDR3 has 15 amino acids. CDR1 is MNHEY, CDR2 SVGAGI, per germline. V was clipped by 5 bases and J by 0 bases, with 13 bases between them.

The chain employs TRBV7-3 and TRBJ1-1; a weak D match, TRBD1 (6 bases). The CDR3 is made up of 15 amino acids. Germline assignment: CDR1 SGHTA and CDR2 FQGTGA. The V end lost 3 bases, the J end lost 6 bases, and 17 bases lay between the germline ends. The DNA for the CDR3 is TGTGCCAGCAGCTTGCAACCCAGCGAGGGGGCTGAAGCTTTCTTT. Translation gives CASSLQPSEGAEAFF.